One and the same sample provided the 21 T cell receptor beta chains below, sequenced in a study of blood T cell repertoires in COVID-19. Measured with immunoSEQ multiplex PCR; TCRdb has only the in-frame clones, and not every one. The sample includes about 210,000 clones, 80% of them seen just once. The sample consisted of peripheral blood. The origin of the receptors is a woman in her seventies with acute or convalescent COVID-19.

The chain uses TRBV6-5 and TRBJ1-5; D is undetermined. The CDR3 spans 15 residues. V dropped 6 bases and J dropped 8 bases, with 20 bases sitting between them. In germline, CDR1 is MNHEY, CDR2 SVGAGI. CDR3 in amino acids: CASRRISAIIEPQHF. In nucleotides, the CDR3 is TGTGCCAGCAGGAGGATCTCGGCAATAATTGAGCCCCAGCATTTT.

V gene TRBV10-3 combines with J gene TRBJ2-1; 8 bases match TRBD2. Trimming cost V 4 bases and J 7 bases; bases outside gene matches: 6. CDR1 is ENHRY and CDR2 is SYGVKD in the germline V gene. The CDR3 extends over 14 amino acids. DNA of the CDR3: TGTGCCATCAGTGGGGGACTAGTAAAGAATGAGCAGTTCTTC. Its translation: CAISGGLVKNEQFF.

The chain recombines TRBV30 with TRBJ1-5; D perhaps matches TRBD1 (6 bases). The V end was cut by 2 bases, the J end by 6 bases, with 11 bases between. From germline, CDR1 is GTSNPN and CDR2 SVGIG (reference sequence). CDR3 size: 13 residues. Here the CDR3 reads CAWSWEGGQPQHF. CDR3 coding DNA: TGTGCCTGGAGTTGGGAAGGGGGTCAGCCCCAGCATTTT.

The rearrangement links TRBV9 to TRBJ2-7; the D gene is possibly TRBD2 (6 bases). V was pared by 3 bases and J by 2 bases, with 18 bases between. Per the germline V gene, CDR1 is SGDLS and CDR2 is YYNGEE. The CDR3 contains 16 residues. The CDR3: CASSENPLRGTYEQYV. CDR3 sequence (DNA): TGTGCCAGCAGCGAGAACCCCCTACGCGGGACCTACGAGCAGTACGTC.

The rearrangement uses TRBV5-8 and TRBJ1-2; 11 bases agree with TRBD1. V was pared by 4 bases and J by 3 bases, with 11 bases of the junction left unmatched. The V gene's germline CDR1 is SGHTS and CDR2 YDEGEE. The CDR3 has 17 residues. The CDR3 reads CASSPTPRTGGHYGYTF. DNA of the CDR3: TGTGCCAGCAGCCCAACTCCCAGGACAGGGGGCCACTATGGCTACACCTTC. Together with reference TRBV5-8 and TRBJ1-2, the CDR3 gives the full variable domain: EAGVTQSPTHLIKTRGQQATLRCSPISGHTSVYWYQQALGLGLQFLLWYDEGEERNRGNFPPRFSGRQFPNYSSELNVNALELEDSALYLCASSPTPRTGGHYGYTFGSGTRLTVV.

Only a few counts were recorded for this clone. V usage is TRBV24-1 and J usage is TRBJ2-3; D unclear. CDR1 is KGHDR, CDR2 SFDVKD, per germline. The length of the CDR3 is 14 residues. Trimming removed 5 bases from V and 0 bases from J, with 8 bases in between. The CDR3: CATSGRISTDTQYF. Written as DNA, the CDR3 is TGTGCCACCAGTGGGCGGATTAGCACAGATACGCAGTATTTT.

The chain carries TRBV29-1 and TRBJ1-1; no definite D call. The CDR3 totals 12 residues. Trimming removed 4 bases from V and 4 bases from J, with 10 bases in between. Looked up from germline, CDR1 is SQVTM and CDR2 is ANQGSEA. CDR3 in DNA: TGCAGCGTTGCACTCCGGTCCACTGAAGCTTTCTTT. Residues: CSVALRSTEAFF.

The chain has TRBV7-3 and TRBJ2-5; 8 nucleotides align to TRBD2. From germline, CDR1 is SGHTA and CDR2 FQGTGA. The CDR3 consists of 13 residues. The J segment lost 4 bases and the V segment lost 5 bases, leaving 3 bases of the junction unmatched. CDR3 region: CASSPGGAETQYF. CDR3 DNA: TGTGCCAGCAGCCCCGGGGGGGCAGAGACCCAGTACTTC.

V usage is TRBV19 and J usage is TRBJ1-2; 9 bases line up with TRBD1. This CDR3 region has 16 residues. V dropped 3 bases and J dropped 0; count of bases not matched to a gene: 5. Germline V gene data show CDR1 as LNHDA and CDR2 as SQIVND (reference sequence). The CDR3 region has the DNA TGTGCCAGTAGTATTGGGACAGGGCCAACTAACTATGGCTACACCTTC. It encodes CASSIGTGPTNYGYTF.

This clone was seen a few times. The CDR3 nucleotides are TGCGCCAGCAGCCAAGATTGGGGGGGCCGTTACGAGCAGTACTTC. This codes for CASSQDWGGRYEQYF. This sequence joins TRBV4-3 and TRBJ2-7; D is perhaps TRBD2 (7 bases). The CDR3 is made up of 15 amino acids. Germline CDR1 and CDR2: LGHNA and YSLEER. Trimming pared 0 bases from V and 4 bases from J, leaving 13 bases between.

V usage is TRBV30 and J usage is TRBJ2-3; tentatively, D is TRBD2 (6 bases). The V and J ends lost 0 bases and 8 bases respectively, with 21 bases between them. This CDR3 has 16 residues. The V gene's germline CDR1 is GTSNPN and CDR2 SVGIG (reference sequence). CDR3 bases: TGTGCCTGGAGTGTACTACCGGGGGTCTCCTCTGGTACGCAGTATTTT. Amino acids: CAWSVLPGVSSGTQYF.

This chain uses TRBV6-5 with TRBJ2-1; 8 positions agree with TRBD1. Losses at the gene ends were 2 bases for V and 7 bases for J; bases not matched to a gene: 7. CDR1 MNHEY and CDR2 SVGAGI come from the germline V gene. The CDR3 length is 15 residues. The CDR3 DNA sequence: TGTGCCAGCAGTTACGACAGGGGCGAGGGGAATGAGCAGTTCTTC. It yields the protein CASSYDRGEGNEQFF.

The chain uses TRBV6-2 or TRBV6-3 and TRBJ1-4; 8 nucleotides match TRBD1. V dropped 6 bases and J dropped 8; count of bases not matched to a gene: 8. Germline CDR1 and CDR2: MNHEY and SVGEGT. This CDR3 is 14 amino acids long. The CDR3 region is CASSYGQGGEKLFF. The CDR3 DNA reads TGTGCCAGCAGCTATGGACAGGGAGGCGAAAAACTGTTTTTT.

V gene TRBV3-1 (or the pseudogene TRBV3-2) combines with J gene TRBJ1-2; 9 positions agree with TRBD1. The length of the CDR3 is 15 residues. V lost 1 base and J lost 8; bases outside the gene matches: 8. Germline CDR1 is LGHDT and CDR2 is YNNKEL (reference sequence). CDR3 nucleotide sequence: TGTGCCAGCAGCCAAGTTGGACAGGGGTATCAGGGCTACACCTTC. Its translation is CASSQVGQGYQGYTF.

J is TRBJ1-3 and V is TRBV3-1 (or the pseudogene TRBV3-2); D is perhaps TRBD1 (5 bases). There are 13 residues in the CDR3. Germline CDR1 is LGHDT and CDR2 is YNNKEL (reference sequence). V was cut by 8 bases and J by 0 bases, with 8 bases left in between. In DNA, the CDR3 is TGTGCCAGCCGACAGAGCTCTGGAAACACCATATATTTT. Its translation is CASRQSSGNTIYF.

V is TRBV5-1 and J is TRBJ1-2; D is possibly TRBD1 (6 bases). V lost 6 bases, J lost 2 bases, and 11 bases lay in between. Germline CDR1 SGHRS, CDR2 YFSETQ. The CDR3 loop spans 13 amino acids. Written as DNA, the CDR3 is TGCGCCAGCACCCCGGGGACAAACTATGGCTACACCTTC. Amino acids: CASTPGTNYGYTF.

The CDR3 region is CATSSHDRASNQPQHF. In DNA, the CDR3 is TGTGCCACCAGCAGCCACGACAGGGCCAGCAATCAGCCCCAGCATTTT. V is TRBV15 and J is TRBJ1-5; 7 bases fit TRBD1. V dropped 3 bases and J dropped 1; count of bases not matched to a gene: 6. The length of the CDR3 is 16 residues. The germline V gene has CDR1 LNHNV and CDR2 YYDKDF (reference sequence).

The chain couples TRBV12-3 or TRBV12-4 to TRBJ1-3, with 7 bases aligning to TRBD1. This CDR3 is built from 12 residues. Germline trimming cut 8 bases from V and 6 bases from J; bases unmatched to any gene: 4. CDR3 residues: CASCRGANTIYF. The CDR3 region has the DNA TGTGCCAGCTGCAGGGGGGCAAACACCATATATTTT.

The chain carries TRBV6-1 and TRBJ2-7; 10 bases align to TRBD1. Germline V gene sequence: CDR1 MNHNS, CDR2 SASEGT. V shed 2 bases, J shed 3 bases, and the junction held 7 bases outside the gene matches. This CDR3 is built from 16 residues. CDR3 sequence reads: CASSEWGGQGDYEQYV. The CDR3 DNA sequence: TGTGCCAGCAGTGAATGGGGTGGACAGGGGGACTACGAGCAGTACGTC.

The chain has TRBV19 and TRBJ2-2; 9 bases agree with TRBD1. V lost 4 bases, J lost 3 bases, and 9 bases stayed unmatched. The CDR3 loop spans 17 amino acids. Germline V gives CDR1 LNHDA, CDR2 SQIVND (reference sequence). The CDR3 is CASSKGQGTVYTGELFF. The CDR3 nucleotides are TGTGCCAGTAGTAAGGGACAGGGAACGGTTTACACCGGGGAGCTGTTTTTT.

This chain joins TRBV7-2 and TRBJ2-5; 9 nucleotides align to TRBD2. Per the germline V gene, CDR1 is SGHTA and CDR2 is FQGNSA. With 2 bases clipped from V and 7 bases from J, the junction kept 11 bases outside the gene matches. The CDR3 runs 16 residues. Written as DNA, the CDR3 is TGTGCCAGCAGCTTATTTTTGGCTAGCGGGGCGGGGACCCAGTACTTC. Its translation is CASSLFLASGAGTQYF.